The 21 T cell receptor beta chains listed next were all sequenced from one sample in a study of cytomegalovirus exposure and HLA in healthy donors. This PCR relied on a set of 60 Vbeta primers and 13 Jbeta primers. TCRdb's copy holds only in-frame clones and misses some; the assay was immunoSEQ multiplex PCR. The table shows under 110,000 clones, with under 85% occurring only once. Sequenced: PBMCs. Receptors were obtained from a woman between 40 and 55 years old in good health and CMV-seronegative.

This clone was counted between two and nine times. The V call is TRBV28, the J call TRBJ1-3; 10 nucleotides agree with TRBD1. V shed 6 bases and J 2 bases; nucleotides not matched to a gene: 4. The CDR3 contains 15 residues. From germline, CDR1 is MDHEN and CDR2 SYDVKM. This CDR3 reads CASSSGQGTGNTIYF. CDR3 sequence (DNA): TGTGCCAGCAGCTCGGGACAGGGGACTGGAAACACCATATATTTT.

This clone turned up a few times. The chain combines TRBV5-1 with TRBJ2-7, with 9 bases fitting TRBD1. The CDR3 runs to 13 residues. J was trimmed by 6 bases and V by 4 bases; bases with no gene match: 5. CDR1 SGHRS and CDR2 YFSETQ come from the germline V gene. Here the CDR3 reads CASSAGTGFEQYF. The CDR3 DNA reads TGCGCCAGCAGCGCCGGGACAGGGTTCGAGCAGTACTTC. Filled out from reference TRBV5-1 and TRBJ2-7, the complete variable domain reads KAGVTQTPRYLIKTRGQQVTLSCSPISGHRSVSWYQQTPGQGLQFLFEYFSETQRNKGNFPGRFSGRQFSNSRSEMNVSTLELGDSALYLCASSAGTGFEQYFGPGTRLTVT.

The CDR3 DNA is TGTGCCTGGAGGGAACAGGGGGCACCTGAAGCTTTCTTT. As protein: CAWREQGAPEAFF. The V call is TRBV30, the J call TRBJ1-1, with 9 nucleotides matching TRBD1. The junction had 5 bases not matched to a gene; V was cut back by 3 bases and J by 6 bases. The CDR3 consists of 13 residues. CDR1 GTSNPN and CDR2 SVGIG come from the germline V gene (reference sequence).

This clone has only one observation. The rearrangement links TRBV2 to TRBJ1-5; 7 bases are a match to TRBD1. Germline assignment: CDR1 SNHLY and CDR2 FYNNEI. V dropped 2 bases and J dropped 4; count of bases not matched to a gene: 2. This CDR3 spans 14 amino acids. CDR3 sequence (DNA): TGTGCCAGCAGTGAAACCAGGGGGAATCAGCCCCAGCATTTT. Its protein product is CASSETRGNQPQHF.

The gene calls are TRBV4-2 and TRBJ2-3; D is possibly TRBD2 (5 bases). The CDR3 extends over 13 amino acids. V shed 0 bases and J shed 8 bases, with 9 bases lying between them. The germline CDR1 and CDR2 sequences are LGHNA and YNFKEQ. The CDR3 here is CASSQEVLGTQYF. CDR3 coding DNA: TGTGCCAGCAGCCAAGAGGTACTAGGTACGCAGTATTTT.

The chain joins TRBV11-2 to TRBJ2-3; the D is unclear. V lost 3 bases and J lost 3, with 10 bases in between. Germline V gives CDR1 SGHAT, CDR2 FQNNGV. This CDR3 has 14 residues. The CDR3 DNA follows: TGTGCCAGCAGCTTCGGTCGAGGTACAGATACGCAGTATTTT. Its protein is CASSFGRGTDTQYF.

The V gene is TRBV10-3, the J gene TRBJ2-2, with TRBD2 matching over 13 bases. Trimming at V came to 2 bases and at J to 4 bases, leaving 7 bases not matched to a gene. The CDR3 runs to 18 residues. Germline CDR1 is ENHRY and CDR2 is SYGVKD. CDR3 bases: TGTGCCATCAGTGAGGGACTAGCGGGAGAGACGGGCACCGGGGAGCTGTTTTTT. This sequence encodes CAISEGLAGETGTGELFF.

This clone has just one count. The chain uses TRBV7-2 and TRBJ2-7; D might be TRBD1 (6 bases). Germline V gene data show CDR1 as SGHTA and CDR2 as FQGNSA. The CDR3 runs to 15 residues. Trimming took off 2 bases at V and 2 bases at J, with 13 bases between the two ends. The CDR3 sequence: CASSLFRQVTYEQYF. As DNA, the CDR3 is TGTGCCAGCAGCTTATTCCGACAGGTAACCTACGAGCAGTACTTC. Looking up the rest from reference TRBV7-2 and TRBJ2-7 gives the full variable domain: GAGVSQSPSNKVTEKGKDVELRCDPISGHTALYWYRQSLGQGLEFLIYFQGNSAPDKSGLPSDRFSAERTGGSVSTLTIQRTQQEDSAVYLCASSLFRQVTYEQYFGPGTRLTVT.

Worth noting for this clone: One end of the junction is discordant with germline, which a read error may explain. The chain has TRBV7-9 and TRBJ2-1; D remains unclear. The CDR3 runs 17 residues. From germline, CDR1 is SEHNR and CDR2 FQNEAQ (reference sequence). CDR3 loop: CSSSFPVATSSYNEQFF. For the CDR3, the DNA is TGTTCCAGCAGCTTCCCCGTTGCCACGAGCTCCTACAATGAGCAGTTCTTC.

The chain has TRBV9 and TRBJ2-1, with D perhaps TRBD2 (5 bases). This CDR3 has 15 residues. V lost 2 bases, J lost 1 base, and 10 bases lay in between. In germline, CDR1 is SGDLS, CDR2 YYNGEE. The DNA of the CDR3 is TGTGCCAGCAGCGTCGAGGGTAGGTCCTACAATGAGCAGTTCTTC. This translates into CASSVEGRSYNEQFF.

This clone has more than one count but fewer than ten. The gene calls are TRBV6-4 and TRBJ2-3, with D unclear. The V end was cut by 3 bases, the J end by 3 bases, with 7 bases between. Per germline, CDR1 MRHNA and CDR2 SNTAGT. This CDR3 region has 13 residues. DNA for the CDR3: TGTGCCAGCAGTGAGGCCGGGACAGATACGCAGTATTTT. Its protein is CASSEAGTDTQYF.

CDR3 in amino acids: CASSYRGGAYGYTF. The CDR3 nucleotides are TGTGCCAGCAGCTATAGGGGGGGGGCCTATGGCTACACCTTC. The chain couples TRBV27 to TRBJ1-2; maybe TRBD1 (6 bases). Germline lookup yields CDR1 MNHEY and CDR2 SMNVEV (reference sequence). Trimming removed 6 bases at V and 4 bases at J, with 15 bases between. CDR3 length: 14 residues.

The V gene is TRBV28, the J gene TRBJ2-3, with D possibly being TRBD2 (5 bases). Trimming removed 7 bases from V and 5 bases from J, with 10 bases in between. Germline lookup yields CDR1 MDHEN and CDR2 SYDVKM. The length of the CDR3 is 12 residues. CDR3 protein: CASTSGLDTQYF. The CDR3 nucleotides are TGTGCCAGCACTTCGGGGTTAGATACGCAGTATTTT.

This clone was seen a few times. The chain employs TRBV10-3 and TRBJ1-4; 9 bases match TRBD1. V lost 6 bases and J lost 4; bases outside the gene matches: 6. The germline CDR1 and CDR2 sequences are ENHRY and SYGVKD. The CDR3 loop spans 15 amino acids. In nucleotides, the CDR3 is TGTGCCATCAGGGATACAGGGGGCCTTAATGAAAAACTGTTTTTT. It yields the protein CAIRDTGGLNEKLFF.

The chain is built from TRBV27 and TRBJ2-7, with 9 bases identical to TRBD2. Germline CDR1 reads MNHEY; CDR2 reads SMNVEV (reference sequence). Losses at the gene ends were 6 bases for V and 3 bases for J; bases not matched to a gene: 9. This CDR3 comprises 15 residues. The CDR3 reads CASSRLAGSLYEQYF. CDR3 sequence (DNA): TGTGCCAGCAGCCGCCTAGCGGGGAGCCTCTACGAGCAGTACTTC.

The chain is built from TRBV5-1 and TRBJ2-7; unclear D gene. CDR1 is SGHRS and CDR2 is YFSETQ in the germline V gene. The V end lost 1 base, the J end lost 5 bases, and 10 bases lay between the germline ends. The CDR3 runs to 13 residues. The CDR3: CASSLISVHEQYF. Here the CDR3 DNA reads TGCGCCAGCAGCTTGATCTCGGTCCACGAGCAGTACTTC.

This clone has more than one count but fewer than ten. The rearrangement joins TRBV19 to TRBJ1-4; 7 bases match TRBD1. The germline CDR1 and CDR2 sequences are LNHDA and SQIVND (reference sequence). This CDR3 has 13 amino acids. Germline trimming cut 5 bases from V and 7 bases from J; bases unmatched to any gene: 4. The CDR3 sequence is CASSQGGGEKLFF. In DNA form, the CDR3 reads TGTGCCAGTAGTCAGGGGGGCGGTGAAAAACTGTTTTTT. The full variable domain, rest sourced from reference TRBV19 and TRBJ1-4, is DGGITQSPKYLFRKEGQNVTLSCEQNLNHDAMYWYRQDPGQGLRLIYYSQIVNDFQKGDIAEGYSVSREKKESFPLTVTSAQKNPTAFYLCASSQGGGEKLFFGSGTQLSVL.

The V call is TRBV4-1, the J call TRBJ1-2, with 7 bases lining up with TRBD1. The CDR3 totals 15 residues. The V segment lost 0 bases and the J segment 3 bases; nucleotides outside the gene matches: 4. Germline assignment: CDR1 MGHRA and CDR2 YSYEKL. CDR3 residues: CASSQDGTEYYGYTF. The DNA of the CDR3 is TGCGCCAGCAGCCAAGATGGGACAGAATACTATGGCTACACCTTC.

The chain joins TRBV7-9 to TRBJ1-6, with D perhaps matching TRBD1 (5 bases). V was cut by 1 base and J by 10 bases, with 11 bases left in between. Germline loops: CDR1 SEHNR, CDR2 FQNEAQ (reference sequence). CDR3 size: 14 residues. DNA of the CDR3: TGTGCCAGCAGCTTAGGGGAGGGACGATCACCCCTCCACTTT. Translation gives CASSLGEGRSPLHF.

This clone was seen a handful of times. V gene TRBV30 combines with J gene TRBJ2-7, with D perhaps TRBD2 (6 bases). Germline assignment: CDR1 GTSNPN and CDR2 SVGIG (reference sequence). V was pared by 3 bases and J by 7 bases, with 13 bases between. This CDR3 region has 12 residues. This CDR3 reads CAWRGGYLEQYF. CDR3 DNA sequence: TGTGCCTGGAGGGGGGGATACTTGGAGCAGTACTTC.

The chain combines TRBV5-6 with TRBJ1-5; 8 bases map to TRBD1. V lost 4 bases and J lost 6; bases outside the gene matches: 6. The CDR3 totals 14 residues. From germline, CDR1 is SGHDT and CDR2 YYEEEE. The CDR3 region is CASSKGQVGQPQHF. The CDR3 coding sequence is TGTGCCAGCAGCAAGGGACAGGTTGGTCAGCCCCAGCATTTT.